The rows below give T cell receptor beta chains drawn from one sample of a study of T cell repertoires in aging, cancer and after chemotherapy. Each CDR3 protein is one row after TCRdb ran MiXCR on the multiplex PCR reads. The sample consists of about 12,000 distinct CDR3 sequences, roughly 32% of them appearing once. Sequencing was done on a sample of blood. The origin of the receptors is a human donor in good health. The donor label of this sample is uncertain. Each CDR3 is given with its conserved first and last residue. D genes are given only for firm matches. Not every row has a clone size; where given, it reads once, few, many or a size class.

>TRBD1|TRBJ2-7|TRBV29-1|medium-sized
TGCAGCGTTGAGGGGTTACAGGGGAAGCCCTACGAGCAGTACTTC
CSVEGLQGKPYEQYF
>TRBD2|TRBJ2-3|TRBV7-6|-
TGTGCCAGCAGCGTACTAGCGGGGGGCGGCACAGATACGCAGTATTTT
CASSVLAGGGTDTQYF
>-|TRBJ1-1|TRBV24-1|few
TGTGCCACCAGTGGGGAAGCTTTCTTT
CATSGEAFF
>-|TRBJ1-5|TRBV6-5|-
TGTGCCACCCGACAGTTCCATAGCAATCAGCCCCAGCATTTT
CATRQFHSNQPQHF
>TRBD1|TRBJ1-4|TRBV6-5|medium-sized
TGTGCCAGCAGTTACGGCCGACAGGGGGAAAAACTGTTTTTT
CASSYGRQGEKLFF
>-|TRBJ2-3|TRBV29-1|medium-sized
TGCAGCGTTGTCCGGGGTTCAGATACGCAGTATTTT
CSVVRGSDTQYF
>-|TRBJ2-5|TRBV30|medium-sized
TGTGCCTGGAGTCCCTTACAGATACAAGAGACCCAGTACTTC
CAWSPLQIQETQYF
>TRBD1|TRBJ1-2|TRBV14|-
TGTGCCAGCAGGGGACAGGGTGGTGGCTACACCTTC
CASRGQGGGYTF
>-|TRBJ2-3|TRBV5-4|medium-sized
TGTGCCAGCAGCCTGGGACGGAACACAGATACGCAGTATTTT
CASSLGRNTDTQYF
>-|TRBJ2-1|TRBV5-1|-
TGCGCCAGCAGCTTGGGGCAGGGTGAATGGAATGAGCAGTTCTTC
CASSLGQGEWNEQFF
>-|TRBJ1-3|TRBV18|medium-sized
TGTGCCAGCTCACCACCCGTCCAGGGTAGAAACACCATATATTTT
CASSPPVQGRNTIYF
>-|TRBJ1-3|TRBV18|few
TGTGCCAGCTCACCACAGGGGAGATCTGGAAACACCATATATTTT
CASSPQGRSGNTIYF
>-|TRBJ1-5|TRBV19|medium-sized
TGTGCCAGCGGACATTCCAGCAATCAGCCCCAGCATTTT
CASGHSSNQPQHF
>-|TRBJ1-2|TRBV11-2|-
TGTGCCAGCAGCTTAGCGACGGGGTGGTTCAGGGAAGGCTACACCTTC
CASSLATGWFREGYTF